These 17 T cell receptor beta chains were sequenced from one sample in a study of T cell changes during pregnancy in multiple sclerosis. Here immunoSEQ multiplex PCR was the method, and the copy in TCRdb shows in-frame clones only, minus some. The table has 25,000 to 40,000 clones, 80% to 90% seen once. The sequences come from CD8+ T cells from peripheral blood mononuclear cells, collected in the third trimester of pregnancy. The receptors derive from a female donor with multiple sclerosis, enrolled in a pregnancy study.

This clone was counted only a few times. The J gene is TRBJ2-3, the V gene TRBV6-4, with 9 bases identical to TRBD2. Trimming took 0 bases from V and 4 from J; bases not matched to a gene: 2. Germline lookup yields CDR1 MRHNA and CDR2 SNTAGT. The CDR3 runs 15 residues. CDR3 sequence reads: CASSDSGGGADTQYF. CDR3 nucleotide sequence: TGTGCCAGCAGTGACTCTGGCGGGGGGGCAGATACGCAGTATTTT.

This clone was recorded only once. The rearrangement uses TRBV14 and TRBJ2-1; 12 nucleotides line up with TRBD2. J lost 6 bases, V lost 2 bases, and 8 bases had no gene match. The CDR3 is made up of 17 amino acids. The V gene's germline CDR1 is SGHDN and CDR2 FVKESK. Written as DNA, the CDR3 is TGTGCCAGCAGCCAACCTAGCGGGAGGGCCCTTGGCAATGAGCAGTTCTTC. Amino acids: CASSQPSGRALGNEQFF.

The genes are TRBV2 and TRBJ1-1; perhaps TRBD1 as D (6 bases). CDR3 length: 15 amino acids. V was clipped by 2 bases and J by 0 bases, with 10 bases between them. Germline loops: CDR1 SNHLY, CDR2 FYNNEI. CDR3 nucleotide sequence: TGTGCCAGCAGTGAAAGGACAGACTTGAACACTGAAGCTTTCTTT. Protein: CASSERTDLNTEAFF.

The rearrangement uses TRBV6-5 and TRBJ1-5; no reliable D call. This CDR3 has 15 amino acids. Trimming pared 0 bases from V and 6 bases from J, leaving 12 bases between. Germline V gene sequence: CDR1 MNHEY, CDR2 SVGAGI. In DNA form, the CDR3 reads TGTGCCAGCAGTTACTCAGCGGGGTACGGTCAGCCCCAGCATTTT. Translated, it gives CASSYSAGYGQPQHF.

This chain links TRBV6-5 with TRBJ2-5; D might be TRBD2 (5 bases). The CDR3 runs to 15 residues. The germline V and J ends were trimmed by 0 bases and 4 bases, with 12 bases remaining between them. Germline CDR1 MNHEY, CDR2 SVGAGI. The CDR3 region is CASSYSERVGETQYF. The CDR3 nucleotides read TGTGCCAGCAGTTACTCGGAGAGGGTGGGAGAGACCCAGTACTTC.

CDR3 sequence reads: CASSLIGSGNQETQYF. The DNA of the CDR3 is TGTGCCAGCAGCTTAATTGGTAGCGGGAACCAAGAGACCCAGTACTTC. The gene calls are TRBV7-3 and TRBJ2-5; TRBD2 aligns across 8 bases. V trimming: 1 base; J trimming: 0 bases; junction bases outside the gene matches: 4. The CDR3 is made up of 16 amino acids. The germline CDR1 and CDR2 sequences are SGHTA and FQGTGA.

The genes are TRBV4-1 and TRBJ1-2, with 9 bases aligning to TRBD1. Trimming at V came to 3 bases and at J to 2 bases, leaving 7 bases not matched to a gene. The CDR3 length is 16 residues. In germline, CDR1 is MGHRA, CDR2 YSYEKL. CDR3 amino acids: CASSQEPGTGNYGYTF. In DNA form, the CDR3 reads TGCGCCAGCAGCCAGGAGCCCGGGACAGGGAACTATGGCTACACCTTC.

V and J are TRBV28 and TRBJ1-2; TRBD1 is a possible D gene (5 bases). There are 15 residues in the CDR3. Germline V gene sequence: CDR1 MDHEN, CDR2 SYDVKM. The ends were cut back, 2 bases at V and 4 bases at J, with 14 bases in the middle. The CDR3 sequence: CASSLGPGNGYGYTF. CDR3 nucleotides: TGTGCCAGCAGTTTAGGGCCAGGGAATGGCTATGGCTACACCTTC.

DNA for the CDR3: TGTGCCAGTAGTCCCGACAGGGGGGCCAATGAGCAGTTCTTC. The encoded protein is CASSPDRGANEQFF. The rearrangement joins TRBV19 to TRBJ2-1, with TRBD1 matching 9 bases. CDR3 length: 14 amino acids. CDR1 is LNHDA, CDR2 SQIVND, per germline (reference sequence). The trim removed 5 bases at V and 6 bases at J, leaving 5 bases unmatched.

V usage is TRBV19 and J usage is TRBJ1-5, with 10 bases matching TRBD1. This CDR3 has 16 amino acids. Trimming cost V 2 bases and J 7 bases; bases outside gene matches: 8. Germline values: CDR1 LNHDA, CDR2 SQIVND (reference sequence). CDR3 in DNA: TGTGCCAGTAGTATAATCTGGGACAGGGGTCGCCAGCCCCAGCATTTT. Protein sequence: CASSIIWDRGRQPQHF.

The chain couples TRBV18 to TRBJ1-2, with TRBD1 as a possible D gene (5 bases). Germline values: CDR1 KGHSH, CDR2 LQKENI. The ends were cut back, 0 bases at V and 4 bases at J, with 12 bases in the middle. The CDR3 loop spans 15 amino acids. The CDR3 DNA reads TGTGCCAGCTCACCACCGCGCAGGGCGTCCTATGGCTACACCTTC. It encodes CASSPPRRASYGYTF. Combining the CDR3 with reference TRBV18 and TRBJ1-2 gives the whole variable domain NAGVMQNPRHLVRRRGQEARLRCSPMKGHSHVYWYRQLPEEGLKFMVYLQKENIIDESGMPKERFSAEFPKEGPSILRIQQVVRGDSAAYFCASSPPRRASYGYTFGSGTRLTVV.

The rearrangement uses TRBV2 and TRBJ1-3; weak D call: TRBD1 (5 bases). Deletions cut 3 bases from V and 4 bases from J, with 16 bases between. CDR3 length equals 16 residues. Per the germline V gene, CDR1 is SNHLY and CDR2 is FYNNEI. For the CDR3, the DNA is TGTGCCAGCAGTGATACCTTGCTTGACAGAGGAAACACCATATATTTT. This sequence encodes CASSDTLLDRGNTIYF.

The chain has TRBV28 and TRBJ1-5, with D perhaps matching TRBD1 (5 bases). Trimming pared 8 bases from V and 2 bases from J, leaving 16 bases between. CDR3 length equals 15 residues. Germline loops: CDR1 MDHEN, CDR2 SYDVKM. CDR3 sequence (DNA): TGTGCCAGCGTAACATCAGGGTCCCGCAATCAGCCCCAGCATTTT. It yields the protein CASVTSGSRNQPQHF.

The CDR3 DNA reads as TGTGCCAGCAGCCAAGCGACAGCTGAAGCTTTCTTT. As protein: CASSQATAEAFF. J is TRBJ1-1 and V is TRBV4-2, with D perhaps TRBD1 (5 bases). The length of the CDR3 is 12 residues. The V end lost 1 base, the J end lost 6 bases, and 6 bases lay between the germline ends. Germline V CDR1 and CDR2: LGHNA, YNFKEQ.

The chain carries TRBV2 and TRBJ1-1; TRBD1 aligns across 11 bases. This CDR3 has 19 residues. Trimming removed 6 bases from V and 4 bases from J; junction bases left unmatched: 19. Germline assignment: CDR1 SNHLY and CDR2 FYNNEI. CDR3 protein: CASSPTRRDRGFRGTEAFF. CDR3 bases: TGTGCCAGCAGCCCTACACGCCGGGACAGGGGGTTTCGCGGCACTGAAGCTTTCTTT.

This rearrangement joins TRBV14 to TRBJ2-3, with TRBD2 matching over 12 bases. The CDR3 length is 17 residues. Germline trimming cut 6 bases from V and 5 bases from J; bases unmatched to any gene: 12. Germline V gene data show CDR1 as SGHDN and CDR2 as FVKESK. The CDR3: CASRDTSSGGAQDTQYF. In DNA, the CDR3 is TGTGCCAGCAGAGACACCTCTAGCGGGGGGGCCCAAGATACGCAGTATTTT.

The chain combines TRBV2 with TRBJ2-3, with 7 nucleotides matching TRBD1. V shed 1 base, J shed 5 bases, and the junction held 6 bases outside the gene matches. Germline CDR1 is SNHLY and CDR2 is FYNNEI. CDR3 length equals 15 residues. CDR3 coding DNA: TGTGCCAGCAGTGAAGATACAGGGGAAAGAGATACGCAGTATTTT. This gives the protein CASSEDTGERDTQYF.